The 9 T cell receptor beta chains below all came from one sample that was sequenced in a study of beta chain features in type 1 diabetes. Expressed TCRB transcripts were sequenced because the entire RNA isolate underwent reverse transcription. TCRdb's copy holds only in-frame clones and misses some; the assay was immunoSEQ multiplex PCR. This table holds 250,000 to 350,000 clones, 9.5% to 12% found once. Input material: naive CD4+ T cells from blood. Every receptor here comes from a woman aged 30 to 39 in good health.

This clone was observed a few times. At one end, the junction sequence differs from germline, possibly due to a read error. This chain connects TRBV7-7 to TRBJ2-1; no clear D gene. CDR1 and CDR2 from the germline V gene are SSHAT and FNYEAQ (reference sequence). CDR3 length: 15 residues. The CDR3 region is CASSVTAGSYNEQFF. In DNA, the CDR3 is TGTGCTAGCAGTGTGACTGCCGGCTCCTACAATGAGCAGTTCTTC.

Details on this clone: Other DNA sequences from this sample encode an identical CDR3 as well. The chain has TRBV14 and TRBJ1-4; D gene ambiguous. CDR1 and CDR2 from the germline V gene are SGHDN and FVKESK. The V gene lost 1 base and the J gene lost 6 bases, with 9 bases spanning the gap. The CDR3 has 14 amino acids. The CDR3 DNA follows: TGTGCCAGCAGCCAAGTCGGAGGGTATGAAAAACTGTTTTTT. Translation gives CASSQVGGYEKLFF. The complete variable domain, with remaining parts taken from reference TRBV14 and TRBJ1-4, reads EAGVTQFPSHSVIEKGQTVTLRCDPISGHDNLYWYRRVMGKEIKFLLHFVKESKQDESGMPNNRFLAERTGGTYSTLKVQPAELEDSGVYFCASSQVGGYEKLFFGSGTQLSVL.

This sequence joins TRBV28 and TRBJ2-7; D ambiguous. Germline-derived CDR1 and CDR2 are MDHEN and SYDVKM. This CDR3 contains 13 residues. The germline V and J ends were trimmed by 2 bases and 0 bases, with 5 bases remaining between them. DNA of the CDR3: TGTGCCAGCAGTTTACTCAGCTCCTACGAGCAGTACTTC. Residues: CASSLLSSYEQYF.

The chain links TRBV5-6 to TRBJ1-2, with 9 bases matching TRBD1. Germline V gives CDR1 SGHDT, CDR2 YYEEEE. The trim removed 5 bases at V and 8 bases at J, leaving 7 bases unmatched. The CDR3 runs to 13 residues. The CDR3 loop reads CASSPGQGEGYTF. The CDR3 bases are TGTGCCAGCAGTCCGGGACAGGGTGAAGGCTACACCTTC.

This clone was detected only a few times. The J gene is TRBJ2-5, the V gene TRBV19; 11 bases line up with TRBD2. The CDR3 is 14 amino acids. CDR1 is LNHDA and CDR2 is SQIVND in the germline V gene (reference sequence). V gave up 11 bases and J gave up 2 bases; unmatched junction bases: 7. The CDR3 region is CASRLAGTQETQYF. CDR3 coding DNA: TGTGCCTCAAGACTAGCGGGAACTCAAGAGACCCAGTACTTC.

This clone occurred a few times. The genes are TRBV28 and TRBJ2-4; D is perhaps TRBD2 (6 bases). Germline V gene data show CDR1 as MDHEN and CDR2 as SYDVKM. The CDR3 sequence is 17 residues long. Trimming shortened V by 7 bases and J by 1 base, and 20 bases separated the two germline ends. The CDR3 DNA reads TGTGCCAGCACCCCACACCCCGGGAGAACGGCCAAAAACATTCAGTACTTC. This encodes CASTPHPGRTAKNIQYF.

Here the CDR3 DNA reads TGCGCCAGCAGCTTGGTGCAGGGGTTGGACAATGAGCAGTTCTTC. It specifies CASSLVQGLDNEQFF. V is TRBV5-1 and J is TRBJ2-1, with D possibly TRBD1 on 6 matching bases. CDR1 and CDR2 (germline): SGHRS, YFSETQ. Trimming took 0 bases from V and 5 from J, leaving 12 bases between them. The CDR3 runs to 15 residues.

The chain couples TRBV19 to TRBJ1-2; TRBD1 aligns across 7 bases. Germline CDR1 LNHDA, CDR2 SQIVND (reference sequence). The CDR3 contains 13 residues. With V trimmed by 9 bases and J by 1 base, 5 bases remained unmatched. Written as DNA, the CDR3 is TGTGCCAGCCGCCGGGACAGTAACTATGGCTACACCTTC. It encodes CASRRDSNYGYTF.

The rearrangement uses TRBV9 and TRBJ1-3; D is ambiguous. The V gene's germline CDR1 is SGDLS and CDR2 YYNGEE. The CDR3 covers 15 residues. V was shortened by 4 bases and J by 0 bases, with 11 bases between the two germline ends. CDR3 coding DNA: TGTGCCAGCAGCACAGACGGATACTCTGGAAACACCATATATTTT. Encoded protein: CASSTDGYSGNTIYF.